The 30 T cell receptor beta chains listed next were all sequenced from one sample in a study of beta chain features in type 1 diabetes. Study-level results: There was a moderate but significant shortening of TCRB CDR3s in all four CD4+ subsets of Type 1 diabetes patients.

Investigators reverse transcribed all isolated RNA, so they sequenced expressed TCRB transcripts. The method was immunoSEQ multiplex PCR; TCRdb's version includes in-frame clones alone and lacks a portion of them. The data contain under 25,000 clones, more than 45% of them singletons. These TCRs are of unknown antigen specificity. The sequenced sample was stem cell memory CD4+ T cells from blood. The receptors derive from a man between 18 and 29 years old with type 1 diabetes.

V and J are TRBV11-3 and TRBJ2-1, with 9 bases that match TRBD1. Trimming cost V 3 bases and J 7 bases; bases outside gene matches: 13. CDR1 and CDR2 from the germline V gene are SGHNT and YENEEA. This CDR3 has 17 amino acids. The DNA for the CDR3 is TGTGCCAGCAGCTTTGGTGTCGAGGACAGGGGTAGGAATGAGCAGTTCTTC. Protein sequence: CASSFGVEDRGRNEQFF.

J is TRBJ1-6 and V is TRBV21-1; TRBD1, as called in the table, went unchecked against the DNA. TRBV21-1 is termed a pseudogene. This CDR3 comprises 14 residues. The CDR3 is CASSPDRDNSPLHF. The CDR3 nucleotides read TGTGCCAGCAGCCCTGACAGGGATAATTCACCCCTCCACTTT.

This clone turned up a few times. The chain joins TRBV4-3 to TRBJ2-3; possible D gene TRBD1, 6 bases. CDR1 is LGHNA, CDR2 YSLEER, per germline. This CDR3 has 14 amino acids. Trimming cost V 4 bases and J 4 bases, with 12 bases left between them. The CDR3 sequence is CASSRDGGADTQYF. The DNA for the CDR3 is TGCGCCAGCAGCCGGGATGGGGGCGCAGATACGCAGTATTTT.

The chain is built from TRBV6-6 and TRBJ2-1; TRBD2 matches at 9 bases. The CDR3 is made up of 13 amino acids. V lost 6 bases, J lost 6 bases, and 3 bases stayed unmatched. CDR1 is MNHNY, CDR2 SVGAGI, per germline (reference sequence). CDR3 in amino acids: CASRAGGGNEQFF. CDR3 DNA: TGTGCCAGCAGGGCGGGGGGGGGCAATGAGCAGTTCTTC.

The CDR3: CASTLRGTTPGELFF. Here the CDR3 DNA reads TGTGCCAGCACCCTCCGGGGGACTACACCCGGGGAGCTGTTTTTT. The J gene is TRBJ2-2, the V gene TRBV27; 7 nucleotides agree with TRBD2. CDR3 length: 15 amino acids. V shed 7 bases, J shed 6 bases, and the junction held 11 bases outside the gene matches. Germline CDR1 reads MNHEY; CDR2 reads SMNVEV (reference sequence).

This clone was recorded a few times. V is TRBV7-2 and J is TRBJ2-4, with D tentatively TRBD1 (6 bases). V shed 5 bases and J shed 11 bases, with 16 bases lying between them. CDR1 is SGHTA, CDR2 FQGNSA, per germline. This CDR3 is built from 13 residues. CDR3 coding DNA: TGTGCCAGCAGCGCTGATACAGGGCGACTTCAGTACTTC. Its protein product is CASSADTGRLQYF.

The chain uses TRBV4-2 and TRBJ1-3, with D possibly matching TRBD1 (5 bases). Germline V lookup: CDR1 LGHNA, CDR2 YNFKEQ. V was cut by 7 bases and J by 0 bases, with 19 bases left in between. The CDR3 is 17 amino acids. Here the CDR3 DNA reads TGTGCCAGCACTCCCGTAGGAGGGGCGAACTCTGGAAACACCATATATTTT. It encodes CASTPVGGANSGNTIYF.

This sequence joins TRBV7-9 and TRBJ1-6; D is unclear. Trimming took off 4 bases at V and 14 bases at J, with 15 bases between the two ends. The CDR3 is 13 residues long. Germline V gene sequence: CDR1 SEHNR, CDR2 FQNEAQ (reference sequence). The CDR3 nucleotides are TGTGCCAGCAGCTCAGAACGCGGAACCGCCCTCCACTTT. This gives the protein CASSSERGTALHF.

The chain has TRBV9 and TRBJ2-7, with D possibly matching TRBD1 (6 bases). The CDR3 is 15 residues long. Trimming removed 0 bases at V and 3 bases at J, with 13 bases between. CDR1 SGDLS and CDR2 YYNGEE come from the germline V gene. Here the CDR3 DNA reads TGTGCCAGCAGCGTAGTCCCGACAGGAATCTACGAGCAGTACTTC. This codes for CASSVVPTGIYEQYF.

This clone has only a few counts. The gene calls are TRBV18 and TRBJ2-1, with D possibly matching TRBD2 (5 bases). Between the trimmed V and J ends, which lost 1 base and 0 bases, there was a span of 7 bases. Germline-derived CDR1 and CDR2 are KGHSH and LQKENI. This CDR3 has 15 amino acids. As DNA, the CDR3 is TGTGCCAGCTCACCACAAGGAGGCTCCTACAATGAGCAGTTCTTC. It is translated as CASSPQGGSYNEQFF.

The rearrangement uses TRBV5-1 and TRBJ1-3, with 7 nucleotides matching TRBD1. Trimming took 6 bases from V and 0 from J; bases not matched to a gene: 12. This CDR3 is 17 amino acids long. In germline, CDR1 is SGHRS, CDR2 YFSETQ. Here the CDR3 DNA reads TGCGCCAGCACCGAGTGGGGGACAGAGCTCTCTGGAAACACCATATATTTT. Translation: CASTEWGTELSGNTIYF.

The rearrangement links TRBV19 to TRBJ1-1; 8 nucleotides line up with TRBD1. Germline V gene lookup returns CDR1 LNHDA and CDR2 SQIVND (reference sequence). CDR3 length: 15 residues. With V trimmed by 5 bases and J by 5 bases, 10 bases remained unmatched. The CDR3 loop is CASSLKGQGWTEAFF. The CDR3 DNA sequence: TGTGCCAGTAGTCTCAAAGGACAGGGCTGGACTGAAGCTTTCTTT.

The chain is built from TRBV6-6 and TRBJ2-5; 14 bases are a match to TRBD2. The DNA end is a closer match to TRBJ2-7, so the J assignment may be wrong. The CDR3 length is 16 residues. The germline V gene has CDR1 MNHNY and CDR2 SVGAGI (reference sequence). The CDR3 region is CASSLGLAGADYEQYF. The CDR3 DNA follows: TGTGCCAGCAGCCTGGGACTAGCGGGGGCCGACTACGAGCAGTACTTC.

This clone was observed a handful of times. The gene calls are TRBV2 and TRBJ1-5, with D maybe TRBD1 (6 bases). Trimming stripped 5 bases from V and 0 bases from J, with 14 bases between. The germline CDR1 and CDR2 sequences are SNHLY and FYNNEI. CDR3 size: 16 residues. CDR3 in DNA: TGTGCCAGCAGTCTTAGAGGGGGTTATAGCAATCAGCCCCAGCATTTT. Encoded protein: CASSLRGGYSNQPQHF.

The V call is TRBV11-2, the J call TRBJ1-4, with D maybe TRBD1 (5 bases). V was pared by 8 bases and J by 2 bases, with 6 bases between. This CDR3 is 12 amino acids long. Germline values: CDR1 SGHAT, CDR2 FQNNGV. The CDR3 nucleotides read TGTGCCAGCGGGGGGACTAATGAAAAACTGTTTTTT. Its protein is CASGGTNEKLFF.

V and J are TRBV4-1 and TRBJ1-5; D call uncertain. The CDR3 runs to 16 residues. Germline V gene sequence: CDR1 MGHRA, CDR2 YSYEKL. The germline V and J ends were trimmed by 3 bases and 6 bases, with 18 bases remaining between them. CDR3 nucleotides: TGCGCCAGCAGCCACAGCGACCGTATGGCGGGTCAGCCCCAGCATTTT. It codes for CASSHSDRMAGQPQHF.

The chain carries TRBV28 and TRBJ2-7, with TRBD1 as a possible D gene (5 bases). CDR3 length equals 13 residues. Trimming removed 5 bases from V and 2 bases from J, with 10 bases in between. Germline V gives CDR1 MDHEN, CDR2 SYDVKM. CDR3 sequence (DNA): TGTGCCAGCAGTCCTCGGACACCCTACGAGCAGTACTTC. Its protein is CASSPRTPYEQYF.

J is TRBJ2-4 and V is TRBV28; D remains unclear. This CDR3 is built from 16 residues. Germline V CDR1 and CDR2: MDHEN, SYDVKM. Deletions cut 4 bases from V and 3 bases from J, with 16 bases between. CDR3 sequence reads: CASSSWSSPFKNIQYF. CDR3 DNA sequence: TGTGCCAGCAGTTCCTGGAGCAGCCCCTTCAAAAACATTCAGTACTTC.

CDR3 region: CASSQGSTEETQYF. The DNA of the CDR3 is TGTGCCAGCAGCCAAGGGTCTACAGAAGAGACCCAGTACTTC. V and J are TRBV4-2 and TRBJ2-5, with unresolved D. Trimming shortened V by 1 base and J by 3 bases, and 9 bases separated the two germline ends. The CDR3 is made up of 14 amino acids. In germline, CDR1 is LGHNA, CDR2 YNFKEQ.

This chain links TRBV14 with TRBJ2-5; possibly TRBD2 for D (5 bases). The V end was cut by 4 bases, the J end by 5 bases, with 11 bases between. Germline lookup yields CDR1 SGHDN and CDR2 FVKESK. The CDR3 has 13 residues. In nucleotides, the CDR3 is TGTGCCAGCAGCCGCGGGCCCTGGGAGACCCAGTACTTC. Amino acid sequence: CASSRGPWETQYF.

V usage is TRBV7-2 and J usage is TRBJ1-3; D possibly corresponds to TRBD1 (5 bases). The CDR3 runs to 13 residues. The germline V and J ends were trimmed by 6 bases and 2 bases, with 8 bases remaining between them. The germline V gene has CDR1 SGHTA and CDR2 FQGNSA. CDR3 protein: CASRQTAGNTIYF. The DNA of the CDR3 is TGTGCCAGCAGACAGACAGCTGGAAACACCATATATTTT.

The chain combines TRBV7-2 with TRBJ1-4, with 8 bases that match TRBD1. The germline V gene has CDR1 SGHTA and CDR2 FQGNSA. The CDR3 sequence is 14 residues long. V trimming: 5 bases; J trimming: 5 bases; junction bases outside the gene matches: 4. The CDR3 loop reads CASSRRTGNEKLFF. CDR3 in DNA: TGTGCCAGCAGCCGACGGACAGGGAATGAAAAACTGTTTTTT.

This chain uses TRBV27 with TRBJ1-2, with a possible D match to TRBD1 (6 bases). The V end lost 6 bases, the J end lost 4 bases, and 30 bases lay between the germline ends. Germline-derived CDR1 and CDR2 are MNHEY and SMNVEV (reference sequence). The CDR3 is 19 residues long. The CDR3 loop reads CASSLIAPNFQGLFYGYTF. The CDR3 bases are TGTGCCAGCAGCCTTATTGCCCCCAATTTTCAGGGGTTGTTCTATGGCTACACCTTC.

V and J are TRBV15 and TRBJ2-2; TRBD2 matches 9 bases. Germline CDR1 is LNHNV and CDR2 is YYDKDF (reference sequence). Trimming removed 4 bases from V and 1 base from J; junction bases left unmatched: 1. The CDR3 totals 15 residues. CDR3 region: CATSTAGGNTGELFF. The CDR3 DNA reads TGTGCCACCAGCACAGCGGGAGGGAACACCGGGGAGCTGTTTTTT.

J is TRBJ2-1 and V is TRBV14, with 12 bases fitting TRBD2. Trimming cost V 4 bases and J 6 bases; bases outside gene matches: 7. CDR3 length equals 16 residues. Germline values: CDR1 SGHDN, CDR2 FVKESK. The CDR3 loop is CASSRLTSGSINEQFF. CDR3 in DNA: TGTGCCAGCAGCCGTTTGACTAGCGGGAGCATCAATGAGCAGTTCTTC.

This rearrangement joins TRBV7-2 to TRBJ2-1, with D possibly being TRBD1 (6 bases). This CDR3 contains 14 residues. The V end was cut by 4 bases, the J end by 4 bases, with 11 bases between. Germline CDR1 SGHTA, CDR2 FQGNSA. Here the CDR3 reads CASSYRVPYNEQFF. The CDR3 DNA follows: TGTGCCAGCAGCTACAGGGTTCCTTACAATGAGCAGTTCTTC.

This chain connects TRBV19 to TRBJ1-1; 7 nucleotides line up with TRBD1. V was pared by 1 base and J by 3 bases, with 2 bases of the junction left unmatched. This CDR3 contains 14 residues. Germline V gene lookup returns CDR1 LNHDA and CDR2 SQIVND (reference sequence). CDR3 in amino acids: CASSIGDRYTEAFF. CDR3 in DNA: TGTGCCAGTAGTATAGGGGACAGATACACTGAAGCTTTCTTT.

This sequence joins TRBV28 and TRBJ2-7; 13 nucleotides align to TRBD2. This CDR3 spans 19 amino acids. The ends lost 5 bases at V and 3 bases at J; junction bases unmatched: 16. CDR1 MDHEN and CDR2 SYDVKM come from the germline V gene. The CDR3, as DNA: TGTGCCAGCAGTGAACTAGCGGGAGGGCCCGGCGGGGGGAACTACGAGCAGTACTTC. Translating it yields CASSELAGGPGGGNYEQYF.

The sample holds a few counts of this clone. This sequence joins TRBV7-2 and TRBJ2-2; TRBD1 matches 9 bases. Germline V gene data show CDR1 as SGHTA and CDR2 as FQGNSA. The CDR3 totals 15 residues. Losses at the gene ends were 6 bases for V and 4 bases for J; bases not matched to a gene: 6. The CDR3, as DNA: TGTGCCAGCAGTGACAGGGGGTCTGGCACCGGGGAGCTGTTTTTT. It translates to CASSDRGSGTGELFF.

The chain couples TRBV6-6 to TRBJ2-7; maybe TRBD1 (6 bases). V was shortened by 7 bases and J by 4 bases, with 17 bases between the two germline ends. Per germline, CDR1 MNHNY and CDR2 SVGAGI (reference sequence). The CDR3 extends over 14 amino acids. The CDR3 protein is CASIHRDGEYEQYF. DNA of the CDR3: TGTGCCAGCATACACAGGGATGGGGAATACGAGCAGTACTTC.